These 5 T cell receptor beta chains share one sample of origin, sequenced in a study of T cell responses to AZD1222 COVID-19 vaccine. The repertoire was sequenced with immunoSEQ multiplex PCR; TCRdb's copy has only in-frame clones and lacks some. The data hold tens of thousands of clones, with roughly nine tenths observed a single time. The sample here was peripheral blood, taken on day 0 of AZD1222 vaccination. The receptor source for this set is an adult in good health.

The rearrangement links TRBV9 to TRBJ2-3, with D possibly TRBD2 on 7 matching bases. Germline CDR1 is SGDLS and CDR2 is YYNGEE. The length of the CDR3 is 15 residues. The V end lost 3 bases, the J end lost 0 bases, and 11 bases lay between the germline ends. The DNA of the CDR3 is TGTGCCAGCAGCGGCGCGGGGGCCAGCACAGATACGCAGTATTTT. It yields the protein CASSGAGASTDTQYF. Full variable domain (remainder filled in from reference TRBV9 and TRBJ2-3): DSGVTQTPKHLITATGQRVTLRCSPRSGDLSVYWYQQSLDQGLQFLIQYYNGEERAKGNILERFSAQQFPDLHSELNLSSLELGDSALYFCASSGAGASTDTQYFGPGTRLTVL.

This chain joins TRBV5-1 and TRBJ2-7; no firm D call. Germline V gene lookup returns CDR1 SGHRS and CDR2 YFSETQ. The CDR3 has 15 amino acids. Between the trimmed V and J ends, which lost 4 bases and 5 bases, there was a span of 19 bases. CDR3 bases: TGCGCCAGCAGCCCGCGAACCCGGATCAGGCACGAGCAGTACTTC. Translation: CASSPRTRIRHEQYF.

J is TRBJ2-2 and V is TRBV7-9; 9 bases fit TRBD1. The CDR3 totals 15 residues. The V gene's germline CDR1 is SEHNR and CDR2 FQNEAQ (reference sequence). V lost 5 bases to trimming and J lost 1 base; unmatched junction nucleotides: 2. The CDR3 spells CASSAGQGNTGELFF. CDR3 DNA sequence: TGTGCCAGCAGCGCGGGACAGGGGAACACCGGGGAGCTGTTTTTT.

The rearrangement uses TRBV19 and TRBJ1-5; tentative D call: TRBD1 (6 bases). Germline lookup yields CDR1 LNHDA and CDR2 SQIVND (reference sequence). Trimming left V 0 bases short and J 0 bases short, with 18 bases between. This CDR3 is 19 amino acids long. CDR3 residues: CASSIDRTGRWVSNQPQHF. The CDR3 DNA reads as TGTGCCAGTAGTATAGATCGTACAGGGAGGTGGGTTAGCAATCAGCCCCAGCATTTT.

This rearrangement joins TRBV3-1 (or the pseudogene TRBV3-2) to TRBJ2-7; D unclear. Germline assignment: CDR1 LGHDT and CDR2 YNNKEL (reference sequence). The V gene lost 1 base and the J gene lost 7 bases, with 20 bases spanning the gap. The CDR3 totals 16 residues. This CDR3 reads CASSQGLKGGIGEQYF. CDR3 DNA: TGTGCCAGCAGCCAAGGTTTAAAGGGTGGGATTGGTGAGCAGTACTTC.